This is a list of T cell receptor beta chains from one sample in a study of T cell changes during pregnancy in multiple sclerosis. Assay: immunoSEQ multiplex PCR; the TCRdb copy retains only in-frame clones and omits some. The table has 100,000 or so clones, 80% to 95% seen once. Source: peripheral blood, taken in the second trimester of pregnancy. These TCRs come from a female donor with multiple sclerosis, enrolled in a pregnancy study. Both conserved end residues are part of each CDR3. D genes are given only for firm matches.

J	V	D	CDR3
TRBJ2-7	TRBV28	.	CASTSPGSYEQYF
TRBJ2-7	TRBV4-2	TRBD2	CASSQAAGLAGVGSYEQYF
TRBJ2-7	TRBV10-2	TRBD1	CASSWDSTYEQYF
TRBJ2-1	TRBV21-1	.	CASRLAGGFTYNEQFF
TRBJ2-5	TRBV5-4	TRBD2	CASSSGLASMKTQYF
TRBJ2-7	TRBV11-3	.	CASSLGGSYEQYF
TRBJ1-2	TRBV7-2	TRBD1	CASSLRTGGYTF
TRBJ2-1	TRBV7-6	TRBD2	CASSQSPSGGYNEQFF
TRBJ2-5	TRBV5-4	TRBD2	CASSFLAGGGETQYF
TRBJ1-2	TRBV9	.	CASSETDLEGYTF
TRBJ2-7	TRBV6-5	.	CASTPRGLRNEQYF
TRBJ1-1	TRBV5-1	TRBD1	CASRLGTGDTEAFF
TRBJ2-7	TRBV7-3	TRBD1	CASSRTGAYEQYF
TRBJ2-7	TRBV29-1	TRBD2	CSVAAGEGYEQYF
TRBJ2-7	TRBV6-5	.	CASSYFQQGYYEQYF
TRBJ1-5	TRBV28	TRBD1	CASSPPQGANQPQHF
TRBJ2-5	TRBV9	.	CASSVGLPTGTQYF
TRBJ2-2	TRBV28	.	CASPSGTGELFF
TRBJ1-4	TRBV2	.	CASIGGYNEKLFF
TRBJ2-7	TRBV2	.	CASSFTPGKGTYEQYF
TRBJ2-1	TRBV4-3	TRBD1	CASSQDSGTGAFVNEQFF
TRBJ1-4	TRBV6-6	.	CASTYLTTTNEKLFF
TRBJ2-2	TRBV27	.	CASRVQADGELFF
TRBJ1-1	TRBV10-2	.	CASSRGSMNTEAFF
TRBJ2-3	TRBV5-1	.	CASSLDTADTQYF
TRBJ2-4	TRBV5-1	.	CASSFVGGAVAKNIQYF
TRBJ2-5	TRBV20-1	.	CSGPVQETQYF
TRBJ2-2	TRBV9	.	CASSVGPLWGLGITGELFF